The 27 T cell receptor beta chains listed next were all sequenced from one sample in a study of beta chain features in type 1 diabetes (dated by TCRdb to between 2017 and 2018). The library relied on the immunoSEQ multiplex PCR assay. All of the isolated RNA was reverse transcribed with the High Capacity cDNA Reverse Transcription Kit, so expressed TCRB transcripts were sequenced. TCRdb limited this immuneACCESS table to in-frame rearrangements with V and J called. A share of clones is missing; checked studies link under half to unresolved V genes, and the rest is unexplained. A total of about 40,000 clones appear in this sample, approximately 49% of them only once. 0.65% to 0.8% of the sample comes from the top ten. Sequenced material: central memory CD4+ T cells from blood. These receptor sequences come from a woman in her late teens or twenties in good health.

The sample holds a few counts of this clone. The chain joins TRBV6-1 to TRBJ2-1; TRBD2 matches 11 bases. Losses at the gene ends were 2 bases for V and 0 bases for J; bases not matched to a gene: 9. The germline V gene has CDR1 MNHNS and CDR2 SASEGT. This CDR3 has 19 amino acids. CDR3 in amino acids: CASSEIGLAGGGSYNEQFF. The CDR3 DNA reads TGTGCCAGCAGTGAAATAGGGCTAGCGGGGGGCGGCTCCTACAATGAGCAGTTCTTC.

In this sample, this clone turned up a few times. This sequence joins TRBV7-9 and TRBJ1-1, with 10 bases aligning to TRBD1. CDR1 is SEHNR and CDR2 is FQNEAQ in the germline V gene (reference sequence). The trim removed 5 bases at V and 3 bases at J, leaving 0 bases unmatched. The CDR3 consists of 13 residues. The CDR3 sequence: CASSGQGDTEAFF. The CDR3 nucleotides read TGTGCCAGCAGCGGACAGGGGGACACTGAAGCTTTCTTT.

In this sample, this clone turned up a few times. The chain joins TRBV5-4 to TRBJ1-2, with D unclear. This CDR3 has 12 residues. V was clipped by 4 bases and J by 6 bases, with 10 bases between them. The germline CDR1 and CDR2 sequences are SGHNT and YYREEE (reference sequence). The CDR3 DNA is TGTGCCAGCAGCCAGACTGAGAATGGCTACACCTTC. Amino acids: CASSQTENGYTF.

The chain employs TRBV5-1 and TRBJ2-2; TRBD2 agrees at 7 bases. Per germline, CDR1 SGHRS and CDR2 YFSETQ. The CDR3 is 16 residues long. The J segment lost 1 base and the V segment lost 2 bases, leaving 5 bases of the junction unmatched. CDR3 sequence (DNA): TGCGCCAGCAGCTTTGACGGGACTAAGAACACCGGGGAGCTGTTTTTT. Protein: CASSFDGTKNTGELFF.

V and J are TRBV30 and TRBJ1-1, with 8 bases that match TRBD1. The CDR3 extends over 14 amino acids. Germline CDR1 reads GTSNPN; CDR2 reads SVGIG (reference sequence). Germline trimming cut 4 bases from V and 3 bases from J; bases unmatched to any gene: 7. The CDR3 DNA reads TGTGCCTGGACCTCGACAGGGGTTTACACTGAAGCTTTCTTT. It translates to CAWTSTGVYTEAFF.

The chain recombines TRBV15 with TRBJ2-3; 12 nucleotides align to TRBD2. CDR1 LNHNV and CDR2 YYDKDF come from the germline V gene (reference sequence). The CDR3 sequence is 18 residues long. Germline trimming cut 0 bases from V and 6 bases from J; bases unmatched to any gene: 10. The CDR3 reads CATSRDLSLAGGPDTQYF. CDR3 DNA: TGTGCCACCAGCAGAGATCTGAGCCTAGCGGGGGGGCCGGATACGCAGTATTTT.

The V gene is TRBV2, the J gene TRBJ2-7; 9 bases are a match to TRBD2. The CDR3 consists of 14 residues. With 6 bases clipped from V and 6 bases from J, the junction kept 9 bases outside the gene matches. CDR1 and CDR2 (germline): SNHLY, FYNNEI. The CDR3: CASRSASGALEQYF. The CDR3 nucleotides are TGTGCCAGCAGATCCGCTAGCGGGGCCCTCGAGCAGTACTTC.

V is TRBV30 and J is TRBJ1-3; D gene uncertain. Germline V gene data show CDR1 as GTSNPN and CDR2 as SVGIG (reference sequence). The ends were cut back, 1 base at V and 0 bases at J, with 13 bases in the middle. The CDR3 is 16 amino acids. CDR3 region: CAWSDGGINSGNTIYF. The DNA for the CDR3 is TGTGCCTGGAGTGACGGAGGAATCAACTCTGGAAACACCATATATTTT.

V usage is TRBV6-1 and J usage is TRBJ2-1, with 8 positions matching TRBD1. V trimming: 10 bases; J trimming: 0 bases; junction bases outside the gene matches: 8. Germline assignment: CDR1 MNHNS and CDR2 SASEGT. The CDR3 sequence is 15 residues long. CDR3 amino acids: CAIVTGAFSYNEQFF. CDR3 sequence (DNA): TGTGCCATCGTGACAGGGGCTTTCTCCTACAATGAGCAGTTCTTC.

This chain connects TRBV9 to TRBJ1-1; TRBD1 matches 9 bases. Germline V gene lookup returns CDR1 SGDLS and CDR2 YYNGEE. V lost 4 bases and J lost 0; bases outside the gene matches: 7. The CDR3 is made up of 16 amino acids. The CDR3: CASSPGTGLLNTEAFF. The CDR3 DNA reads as TGTGCCAGCAGCCCCGGGACAGGGCTCCTGAACACTGAAGCTTTCTTT.

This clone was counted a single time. The CDR3 loop is CASSRASGSKDTQYF. DNA for the CDR3: TGCGCCAGCAGCCGGGCTAGCGGGAGTAAAGATACGCAGTATTTT. The V gene is TRBV5-1, the J gene TRBJ2-3, with 10 bases matching TRBD2. V was clipped by 4 bases and J by 5 bases; unmatched bases: 7. In germline, CDR1 is SGHRS, CDR2 YFSETQ. The CDR3 has 15 residues. The variable domain in full, with the rest retrieved from reference TRBV5-1 and TRBJ2-3, is KAGVTQTPRYLIKTRGQQVTLSCSPISGHRSVSWYQQTPGQGLQFLFEYFSETQRNKGNFPGRFSGRQFSNSRSEMNVSTLELGDSALYLCASSRASGSKDTQYFGPGTRLTVL.

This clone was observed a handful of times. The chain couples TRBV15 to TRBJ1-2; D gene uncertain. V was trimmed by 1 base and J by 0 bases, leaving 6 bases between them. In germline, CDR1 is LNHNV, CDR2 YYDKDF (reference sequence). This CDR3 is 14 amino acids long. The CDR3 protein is CATSRAQTNYGYTF. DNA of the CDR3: TGTGCCACCAGCAGAGCACAGACTAACTATGGCTACACCTTC.

CDR3 bases: TGTGCCAGCTTCAACGACTACAGCGAGCCCACAGATACGCAGTATTTT. Translation gives CASFNDYSEPTDTQYF. The chain recombines TRBV18 with TRBJ2-3; perhaps TRBD2 as D (5 bases). This CDR3 has 16 amino acids. V shed 7 bases and J shed 2 bases, with 19 bases lying between them. Per the germline V gene, CDR1 is KGHSH and CDR2 is LQKENI.

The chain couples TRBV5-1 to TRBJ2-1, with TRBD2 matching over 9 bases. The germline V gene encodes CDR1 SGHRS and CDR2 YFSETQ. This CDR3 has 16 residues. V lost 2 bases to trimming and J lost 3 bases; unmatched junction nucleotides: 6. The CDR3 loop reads CASSFSSGIGYNEQFF. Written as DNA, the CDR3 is TGCGCCAGCAGCTTTTCTAGCGGGATCGGCTACAATGAGCAGTTCTTC.

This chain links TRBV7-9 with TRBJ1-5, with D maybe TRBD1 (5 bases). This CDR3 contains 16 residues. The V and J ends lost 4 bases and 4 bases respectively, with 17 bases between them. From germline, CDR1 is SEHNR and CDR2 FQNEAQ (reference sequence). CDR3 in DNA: TGTGCCAGCAGCTCCGGCCGGCCAGGGATTAATCAGCCCCAGCATTTT. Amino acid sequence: CASSSGRPGINQPQHF.

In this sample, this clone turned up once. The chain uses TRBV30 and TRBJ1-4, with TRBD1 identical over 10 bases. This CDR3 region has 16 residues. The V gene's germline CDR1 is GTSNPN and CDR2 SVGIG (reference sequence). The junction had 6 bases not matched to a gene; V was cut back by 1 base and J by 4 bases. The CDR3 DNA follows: TGTGCCTGGAGTGGAAGGGACAGGGGCAGTAATGAAAAACTGTTTTTT. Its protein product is CAWSGRDRGSNEKLFF.

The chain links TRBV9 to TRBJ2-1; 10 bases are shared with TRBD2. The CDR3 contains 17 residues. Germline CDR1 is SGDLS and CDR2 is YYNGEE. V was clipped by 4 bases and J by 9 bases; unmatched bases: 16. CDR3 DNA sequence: TGTGCCAGCAGCCCCCTACTAGCGGGATTGGTAAGCGGTGAGCAGTTCTTC. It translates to CASSPLLAGLVSGEQFF.

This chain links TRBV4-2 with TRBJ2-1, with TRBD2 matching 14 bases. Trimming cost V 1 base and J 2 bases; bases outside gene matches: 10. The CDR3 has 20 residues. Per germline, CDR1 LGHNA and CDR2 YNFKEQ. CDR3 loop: CASSQGWTSGGKWPYNEQFF. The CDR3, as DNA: TGTGCCAGCAGCCAAGGTTGGACTAGCGGGGGGAAGTGGCCCTACAATGAGCAGTTCTTC.

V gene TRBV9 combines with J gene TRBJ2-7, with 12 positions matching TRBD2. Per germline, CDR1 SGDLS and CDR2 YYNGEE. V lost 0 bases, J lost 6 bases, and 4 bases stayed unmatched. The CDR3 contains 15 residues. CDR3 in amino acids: CASSVALAGGSEQYF. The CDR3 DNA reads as TGTGCCAGCAGCGTAGCACTAGCGGGGGGTAGCGAGCAGTACTTC.

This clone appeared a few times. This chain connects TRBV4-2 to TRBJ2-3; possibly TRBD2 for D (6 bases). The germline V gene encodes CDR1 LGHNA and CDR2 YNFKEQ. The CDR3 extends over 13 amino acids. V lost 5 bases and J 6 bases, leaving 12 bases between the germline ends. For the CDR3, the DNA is TGTGCCAGCAGCTGGGGGGATGGTGATACGCAGTATTTT. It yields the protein CASSWGDGDTQYF.

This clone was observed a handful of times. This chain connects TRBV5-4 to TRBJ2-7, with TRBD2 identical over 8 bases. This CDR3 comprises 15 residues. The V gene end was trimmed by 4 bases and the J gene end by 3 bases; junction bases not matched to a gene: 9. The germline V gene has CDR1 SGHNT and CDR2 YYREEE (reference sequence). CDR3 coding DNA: TGTGCCAGCAGCCCTAGCACAAGCGGGAGCTACGAGCAGTACTTC. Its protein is CASSPSTSGSYEQYF. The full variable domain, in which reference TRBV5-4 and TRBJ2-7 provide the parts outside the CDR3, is ETGVTQSPTHLIKTRGQQVTLRCSSQSGHNTVSWYQQALGQGPQFIFQYYREEENGRGNFPPRFSGLQFPNYSSELNVNALELDDSALYLCASSPSTSGSYEQYFGPGTRLTVT.

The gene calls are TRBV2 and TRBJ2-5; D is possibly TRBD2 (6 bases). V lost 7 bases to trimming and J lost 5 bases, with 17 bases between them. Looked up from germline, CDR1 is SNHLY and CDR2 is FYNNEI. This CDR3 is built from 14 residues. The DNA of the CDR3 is TGTGCCAGCAAAAAAAGTGGGGGGAGGGAGACCCAGTACTTC. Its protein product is CASKKSGGRETQYF. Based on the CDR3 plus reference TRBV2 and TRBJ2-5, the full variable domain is EPEVTQTPSHQVTQMGQEVILRCVPISNHLYFYWYRQILGQKVEFLVSFYNNEISEKSEIFDDQFSVERPDGSNFTLKIRSTKLEDSAMYFCASKKSGGRETQYFGPGTRLLVL.

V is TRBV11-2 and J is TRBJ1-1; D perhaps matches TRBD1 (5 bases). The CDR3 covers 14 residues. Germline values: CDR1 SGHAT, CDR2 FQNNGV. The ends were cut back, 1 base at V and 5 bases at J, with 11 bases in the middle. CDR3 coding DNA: TGTGCCAGCAGCTTAGTTGGGAAGGGGACTGAAGCTTTCTTT. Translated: CASSLVGKGTEAFF.

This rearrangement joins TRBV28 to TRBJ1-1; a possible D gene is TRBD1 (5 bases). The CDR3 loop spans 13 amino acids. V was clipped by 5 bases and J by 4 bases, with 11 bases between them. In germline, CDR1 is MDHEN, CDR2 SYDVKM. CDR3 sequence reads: CASSGGASTEAFF. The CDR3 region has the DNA TGTGCCAGCAGTGGAGGGGCGAGCACTGAAGCTTTCTTT.

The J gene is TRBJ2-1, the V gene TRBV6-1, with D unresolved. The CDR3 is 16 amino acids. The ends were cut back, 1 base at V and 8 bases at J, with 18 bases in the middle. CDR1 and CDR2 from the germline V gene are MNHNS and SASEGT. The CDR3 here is CASSEGSAATLDEQFF. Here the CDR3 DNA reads TGTGCCAGCAGTGAAGGGAGTGCCGCAACTTTGGATGAGCAGTTCTTC.

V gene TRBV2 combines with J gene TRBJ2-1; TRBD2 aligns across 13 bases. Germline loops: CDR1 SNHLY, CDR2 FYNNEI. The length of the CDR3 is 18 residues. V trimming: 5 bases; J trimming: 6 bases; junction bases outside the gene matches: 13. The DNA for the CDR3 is TGTGCCAGCAGTAAGCCGGGACTAGCGGGACTAAAGTCCAATGAGCAGTTCTTC. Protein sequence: CASSKPGLAGLKSNEQFF.

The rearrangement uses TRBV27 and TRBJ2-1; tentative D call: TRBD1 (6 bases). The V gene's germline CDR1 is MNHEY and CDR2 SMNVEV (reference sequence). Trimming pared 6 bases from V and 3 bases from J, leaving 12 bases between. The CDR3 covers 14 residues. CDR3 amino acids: CASSGRGIYNEQFF. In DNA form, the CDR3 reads TGTGCCAGCAGCGGCAGGGGCATCTACAATGAGCAGTTCTTC.